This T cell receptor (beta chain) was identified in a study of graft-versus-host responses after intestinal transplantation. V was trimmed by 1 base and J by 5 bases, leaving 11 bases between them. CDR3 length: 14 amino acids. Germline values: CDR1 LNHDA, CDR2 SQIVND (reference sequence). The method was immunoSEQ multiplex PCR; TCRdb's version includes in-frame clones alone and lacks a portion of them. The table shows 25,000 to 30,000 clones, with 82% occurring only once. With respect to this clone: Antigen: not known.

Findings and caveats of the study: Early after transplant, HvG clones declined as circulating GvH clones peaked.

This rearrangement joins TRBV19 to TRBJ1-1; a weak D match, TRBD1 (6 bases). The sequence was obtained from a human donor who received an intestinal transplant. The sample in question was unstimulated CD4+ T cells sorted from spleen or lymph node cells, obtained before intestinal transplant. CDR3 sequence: CASSIGQGRTEAFF. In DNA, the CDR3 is TGTGCCAGTAGTATAGGTCAGGGGAGGACTGAAGCTTTCTTT.